These 3 T cell receptor beta chains share one sample of origin, sequenced in a study of Ad26.COV2.S vaccination and SARS-CoV-2 variants. Indicated treatment: some 20 received Ad26.COV2.S at low or high dose, single or two shots; several received placebo; per-sample allocation not given. Following the first vaccine or placebo injection, samples were taken on day 63. The protocol was immunoSEQ multiplex PCR, while the TCRdb copy is restricted to in-frame clones and leaves out a portion. The repertoire includes hundreds of thousands of clones, 89% of them detected once, and around 1.4% sits in the top ten. This specimen was peripheral blood, taken in a trial of Ad26.COV2.S vaccine versus placebo. All receptors derive from a person between 18 and 59 years old who received the Ad26.COV2.S COVID-19 vaccine or a placebo.

The gene calls are TRBV7-9 and TRBJ1-1, with D possibly TRBD1 on 6 matching bases. From germline, CDR1 is SEHNR and CDR2 FQNEAQ (reference sequence). This CDR3 contains 14 residues. With 3 bases removed from V and 5 bases from J, the gap between germline ends came to 13 bases. In DNA, the CDR3 is TGTGCCAGCAGCTTTAGGCAGGGGACAACTGAAGCTTTCTTT. Its protein is CASSFRQGTTEAFF.

The gene calls are TRBV27 and TRBJ2-1, with TRBD2 as a possible D gene (6 bases). The germline V gene encodes CDR1 MNHEY and CDR2 SMNVEV (reference sequence). Trimming stripped 5 bases from V and 3 bases from J, with 17 bases between. The CDR3 covers 16 residues. The CDR3 DNA is TGTGCCAGCAGTGACACTCTAGCGACTTACTACAATGAGCAGTTCTTC. The encoded protein is CASSDTLATYYNEQFF.

This rearrangement joins TRBV14 to TRBJ2-2; D perhaps matches TRBD1 (6 bases). The CDR3 contains 16 residues. The germline CDR1 and CDR2 sequences are SGHDN and FVKESK. V lost 4 bases and J 1 base, leaving 13 bases between the germline ends. CDR3 DNA sequence: TGTGCCAGCAGCCGAATAGGACAGATGAACACCGGGGAGCTGTTTTTT. Translating gives CASSRIGQMNTGELFF. The full variable domain, rest sourced from reference TRBV14 and TRBJ2-2, is EAGVTQFPSHSVIEKGQTVTLRCDPISGHDNLYWYRRVMGKEIKFLLHFVKESKQDESGMPNNRFLAERTGGTYSTLKVQPAELEDSGVYFCASSRIGQMNTGELFFGEGSRLTVL.